Sequencing of this TCR beta chain was carried out in a study of identical twins. The CDR3 loop spans 15 amino acids. CDR1 GTSNPN and CDR2 SVGIG come from the germline V gene (reference sequence). V shed 2 bases, J shed 7 bases, and the junction held 8 bases outside the gene matches. Using its own MiXCR run on the 5' RACE reads, TCRdb lists one record per CDR3 protein. This sample yields fewer than 250,000 distinct CDR3 sequences, of which around a tenth are seen a single time; 4% to 6% belongs to the top ten. This sequence joins TRBV30 and TRBJ1-4; 9 bases are a match to TRBD1. Input material: memory (CD45RO+) T cells sorted from blood. This sequence originates from a woman aged 18-29 years in good health. Here the CDR3 DNA reads TGTGCCTGGAGTCATTACAGGGGGCTAGGTGAAAAACTGTTTTTT. Its protein is CAWSHYRGLGEKLFF.